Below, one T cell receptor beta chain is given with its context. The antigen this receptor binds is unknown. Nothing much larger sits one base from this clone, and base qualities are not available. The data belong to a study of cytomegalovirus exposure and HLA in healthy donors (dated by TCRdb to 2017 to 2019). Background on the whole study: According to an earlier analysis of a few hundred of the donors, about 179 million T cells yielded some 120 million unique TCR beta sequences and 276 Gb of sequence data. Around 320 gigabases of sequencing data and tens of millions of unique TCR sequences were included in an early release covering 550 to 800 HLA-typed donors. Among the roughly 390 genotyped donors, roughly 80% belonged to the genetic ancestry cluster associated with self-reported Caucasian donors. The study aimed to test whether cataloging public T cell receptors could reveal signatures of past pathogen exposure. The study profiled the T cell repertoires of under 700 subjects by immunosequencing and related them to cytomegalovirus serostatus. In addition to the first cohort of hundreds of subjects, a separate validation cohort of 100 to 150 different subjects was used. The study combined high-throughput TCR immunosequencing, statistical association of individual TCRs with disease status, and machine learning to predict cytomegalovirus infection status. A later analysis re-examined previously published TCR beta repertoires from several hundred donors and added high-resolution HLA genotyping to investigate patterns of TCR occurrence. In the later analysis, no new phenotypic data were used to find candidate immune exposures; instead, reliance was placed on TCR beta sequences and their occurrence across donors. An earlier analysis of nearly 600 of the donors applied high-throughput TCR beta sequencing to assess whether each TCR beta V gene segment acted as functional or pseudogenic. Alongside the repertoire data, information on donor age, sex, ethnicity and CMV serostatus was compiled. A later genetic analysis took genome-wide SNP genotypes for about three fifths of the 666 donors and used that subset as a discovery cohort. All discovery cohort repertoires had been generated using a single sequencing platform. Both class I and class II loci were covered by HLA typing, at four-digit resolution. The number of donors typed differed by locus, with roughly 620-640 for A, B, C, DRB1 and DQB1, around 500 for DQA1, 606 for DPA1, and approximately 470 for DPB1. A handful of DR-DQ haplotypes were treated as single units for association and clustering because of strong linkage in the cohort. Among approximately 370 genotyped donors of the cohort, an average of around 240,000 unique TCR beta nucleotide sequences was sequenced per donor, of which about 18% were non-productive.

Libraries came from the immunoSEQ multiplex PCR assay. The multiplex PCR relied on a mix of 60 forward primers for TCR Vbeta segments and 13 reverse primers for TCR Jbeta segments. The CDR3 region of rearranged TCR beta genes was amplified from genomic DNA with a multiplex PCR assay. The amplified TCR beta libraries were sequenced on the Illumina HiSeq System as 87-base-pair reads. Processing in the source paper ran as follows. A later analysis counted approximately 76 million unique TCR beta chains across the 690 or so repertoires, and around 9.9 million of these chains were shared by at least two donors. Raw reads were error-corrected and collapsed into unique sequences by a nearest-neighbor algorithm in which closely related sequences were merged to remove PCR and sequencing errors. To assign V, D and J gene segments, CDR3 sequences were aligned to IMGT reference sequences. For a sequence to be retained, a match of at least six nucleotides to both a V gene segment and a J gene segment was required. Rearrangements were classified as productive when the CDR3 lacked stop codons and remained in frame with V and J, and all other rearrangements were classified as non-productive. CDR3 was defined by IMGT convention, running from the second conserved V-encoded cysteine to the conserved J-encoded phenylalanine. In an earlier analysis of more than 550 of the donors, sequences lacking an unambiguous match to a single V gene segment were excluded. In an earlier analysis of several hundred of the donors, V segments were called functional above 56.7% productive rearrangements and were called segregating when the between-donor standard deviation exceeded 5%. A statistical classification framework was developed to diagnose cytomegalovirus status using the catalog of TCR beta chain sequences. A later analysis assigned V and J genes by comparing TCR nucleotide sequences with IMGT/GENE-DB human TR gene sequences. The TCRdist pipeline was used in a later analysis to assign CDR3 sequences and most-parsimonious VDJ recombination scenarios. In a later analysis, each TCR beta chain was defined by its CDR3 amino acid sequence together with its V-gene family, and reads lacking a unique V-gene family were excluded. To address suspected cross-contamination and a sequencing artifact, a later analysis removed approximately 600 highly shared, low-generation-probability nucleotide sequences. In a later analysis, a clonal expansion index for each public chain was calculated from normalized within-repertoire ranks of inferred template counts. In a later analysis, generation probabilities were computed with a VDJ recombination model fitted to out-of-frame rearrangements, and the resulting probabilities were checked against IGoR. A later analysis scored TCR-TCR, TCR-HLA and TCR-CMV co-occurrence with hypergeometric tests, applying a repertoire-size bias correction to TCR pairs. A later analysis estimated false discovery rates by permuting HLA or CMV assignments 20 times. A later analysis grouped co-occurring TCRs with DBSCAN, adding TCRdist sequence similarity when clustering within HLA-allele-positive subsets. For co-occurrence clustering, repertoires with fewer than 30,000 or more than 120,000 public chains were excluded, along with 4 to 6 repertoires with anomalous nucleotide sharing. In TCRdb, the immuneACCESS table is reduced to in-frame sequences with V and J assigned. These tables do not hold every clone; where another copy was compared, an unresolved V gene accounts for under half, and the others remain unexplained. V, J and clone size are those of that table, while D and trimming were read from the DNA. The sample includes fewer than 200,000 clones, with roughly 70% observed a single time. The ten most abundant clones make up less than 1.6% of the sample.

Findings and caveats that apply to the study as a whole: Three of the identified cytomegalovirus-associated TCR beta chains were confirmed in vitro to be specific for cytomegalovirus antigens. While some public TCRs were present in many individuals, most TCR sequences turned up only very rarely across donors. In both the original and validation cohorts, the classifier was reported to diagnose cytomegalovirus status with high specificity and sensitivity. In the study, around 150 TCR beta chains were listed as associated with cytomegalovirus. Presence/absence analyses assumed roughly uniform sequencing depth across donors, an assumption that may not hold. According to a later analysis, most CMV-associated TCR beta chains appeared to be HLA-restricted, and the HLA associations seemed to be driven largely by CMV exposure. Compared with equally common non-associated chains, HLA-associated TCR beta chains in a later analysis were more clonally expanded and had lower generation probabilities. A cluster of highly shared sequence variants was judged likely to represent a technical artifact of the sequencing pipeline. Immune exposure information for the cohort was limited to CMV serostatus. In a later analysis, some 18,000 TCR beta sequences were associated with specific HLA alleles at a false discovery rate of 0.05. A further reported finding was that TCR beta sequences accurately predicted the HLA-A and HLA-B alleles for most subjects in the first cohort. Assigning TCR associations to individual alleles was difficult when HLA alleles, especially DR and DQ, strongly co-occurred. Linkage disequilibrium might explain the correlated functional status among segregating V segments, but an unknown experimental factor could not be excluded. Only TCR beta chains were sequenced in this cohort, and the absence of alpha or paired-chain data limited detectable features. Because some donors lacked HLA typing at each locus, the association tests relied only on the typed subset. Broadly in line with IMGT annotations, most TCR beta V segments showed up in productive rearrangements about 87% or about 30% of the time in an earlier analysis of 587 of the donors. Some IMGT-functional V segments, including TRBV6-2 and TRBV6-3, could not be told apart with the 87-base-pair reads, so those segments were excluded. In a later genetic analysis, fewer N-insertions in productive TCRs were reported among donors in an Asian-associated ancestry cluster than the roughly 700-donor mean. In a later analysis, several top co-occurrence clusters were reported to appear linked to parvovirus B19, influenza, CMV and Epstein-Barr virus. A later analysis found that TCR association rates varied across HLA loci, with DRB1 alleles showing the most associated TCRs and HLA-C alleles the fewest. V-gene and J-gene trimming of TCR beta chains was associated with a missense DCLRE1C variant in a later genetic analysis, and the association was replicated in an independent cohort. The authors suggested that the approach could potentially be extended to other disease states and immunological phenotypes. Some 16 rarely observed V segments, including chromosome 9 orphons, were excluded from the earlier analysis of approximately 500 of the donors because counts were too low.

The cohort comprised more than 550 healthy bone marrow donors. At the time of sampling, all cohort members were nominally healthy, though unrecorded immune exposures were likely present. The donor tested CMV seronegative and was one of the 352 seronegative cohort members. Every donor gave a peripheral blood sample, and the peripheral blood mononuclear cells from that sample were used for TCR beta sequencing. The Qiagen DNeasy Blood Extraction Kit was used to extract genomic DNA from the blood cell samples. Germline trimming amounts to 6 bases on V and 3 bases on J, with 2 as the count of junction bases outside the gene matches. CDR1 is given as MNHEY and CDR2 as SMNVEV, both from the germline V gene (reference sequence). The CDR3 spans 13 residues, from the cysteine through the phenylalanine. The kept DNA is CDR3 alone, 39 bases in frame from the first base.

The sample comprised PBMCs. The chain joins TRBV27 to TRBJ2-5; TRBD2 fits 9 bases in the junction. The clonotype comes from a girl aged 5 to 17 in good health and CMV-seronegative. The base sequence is TGTGCCAGCAGAAGACTAGCGGAAGAGACCCAGTACTTC. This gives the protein CASRRLAEETQYF.